Listed here are 15 T cell receptor beta chains from one sample, sequenced in a study of blood T cell repertoires in COVID-19. Data came from immunoSEQ multiplex PCR; TCRdb stores just in-frame clones and leaves some out. The profile shows about 60,000 clones, about four fifths of them singletons. The sample comprised peripheral blood. The source is an elderly woman with acute or convalescent COVID-19.

In DNA form, the CDR3 reads TGTGCCAGCAGCCAACAGACAGGGATAGGAACTGAAGCTTTCTTT. It translates to CASSQQTGIGTEAFF. The V gene is TRBV3-1 (or the pseudogene TRBV3-2), the J gene TRBJ1-1; 7 nucleotides agree with TRBD1. V lost 2 bases and J lost 5; bases outside the gene matches: 8. CDR3 length equals 15 residues. Germline V gene lookup returns CDR1 LGHDT and CDR2 YNNKEL (reference sequence).

J is TRBJ2-5 and V is TRBV25-1; TRBD1 is a possible D gene (5 bases). The germline V and J ends were trimmed by 5 bases and 9 bases, with 16 bases remaining between them. The CDR3 has 13 amino acids. Germline assignment: CDR1 MGHDK and CDR2 SYGVNS. The CDR3 spells CASSYRTPRAQYF. The CDR3 DNA reads as TGTGCCAGCAGTTACCGGACCCCCAGGGCCCAGTACTTC.

V is TRBV13 and J is TRBJ2-3; 14 bases map to TRBD2. J gave up 8 bases and V 5 bases, and 6 bases lay outside the gene matches. CDR3 length equals 15 residues. From germline, CDR1 is PRHDT and CDR2 FYEKMQ (reference sequence). CDR3 bases: TGTGCCAGCAGCCCAGGGACTAGCGGGGGAGTTACGCAGTATTTT. It is translated as CASSPGTSGGVTQYF. The full variable domain, its missing parts supplied by reference TRBV13 and TRBJ2-3, is AAGVIQSPRHLIKEKRETATLKCYPIPRHDTVYWYQQGPGQDPQFLISFYEKMQSDKGSIPDRFSAQQFSDYHSELNMSSLELGDSALYFCASSPGTSGGVTQYFGPGTRLTVL.

This clone is labeled hyperexpanded. The chain links TRBV6-6 to TRBJ1-1; TRBD1 might be the D (6 bases). Trimming removed 0 bases at V and 1 base at J, with 6 bases between. The V gene's germline CDR1 is MNHNY and CDR2 SVGAGI (reference sequence). This CDR3 contains 14 residues. CDR3 DNA: TGTGCCAGCAGTTACTCGACAGGGAACACTGAAGCTTTCTTT. This sequence encodes CASSYSTGNTEAFF.

Of note for this clone: The sample contains more than one DNA sequence encoding this CDR3. The chain is built from TRBV6-5 and TRBJ2-2; no reliable D call. With 5 bases removed from V and 6 bases from J, the gap between germline ends came to 4 bases. There are 11 residues in the CDR3. The V gene's germline CDR1 is MNHEY and CDR2 SVGAGI. The CDR3 DNA is TGTGCCAGCAGTAGAGCCGGGGAGCTGTTTTTT. Residues: CASSRAGELFF.

V usage is TRBV5-5 and J usage is TRBJ2-3, with 9 positions matching TRBD2. V shed 0 bases, J shed 0 bases, and the junction held 8 bases outside the gene matches. Germline lookup yields CDR1 SGHKS and CDR2 YYEKEE (reference sequence). The CDR3 has 18 amino acids. DNA of the CDR3: TGTGCCAGCAGCTTGGTTTTAGCGGGAGCCCTAAGCACAGATACGCAGTATTTT. Translating it yields CASSLVLAGALSTDTQYF.

The V call is TRBV5-1, the J call TRBJ2-3; 7 bases line up with TRBD1. This CDR3 has 15 amino acids. The germline V gene has CDR1 SGHRS and CDR2 YFSETQ. V shed 3 bases and J 2 bases; nucleotides not matched to a gene: 6. The CDR3 loop reads CASSSATGITDTQYF. In DNA form, the CDR3 reads TGCGCCAGCAGCTCCGCGACAGGGATCACAGATACGCAGTATTTT.

V is TRBV5-4 and J is TRBJ1-1; 7 positions agree with TRBD1. V lost 4 bases, J lost 0 bases, and 6 bases stayed unmatched. CDR1 and CDR2 (germline): SGHNT, YYREEE (reference sequence). The CDR3 covers 15 residues. The CDR3 DNA sequence: TGTGCCAGCAGCCCCAGGACAGGTTTGAACACTGAAGCTTTCTTT. It encodes CASSPRTGLNTEAFF.

This sequence joins TRBV7-8 and TRBJ1-6, with 11 bases lining up with TRBD1. V dropped 1 base and J dropped 8; count of bases not matched to a gene: 1. Germline values: CDR1 SGHVS, CDR2 FQNEAQ. This CDR3 comprises 15 residues. The CDR3 nucleotides read TGTGCCAGCAGCTTAGTGGGACAGGGGGATTCACCCCTCCACTTT. It codes for CASSLVGQGDSPLHF.

This chain joins TRBV28 and TRBJ2-1; tentative D call: TRBD2 (5 bases). This CDR3 comprises 14 residues. Germline loops: CDR1 MDHEN, CDR2 SYDVKM. The germline V and J ends were trimmed by 6 bases and 9 bases, with 18 bases remaining between them. The CDR3 reads CASSQPGSRLEQFF. Written as DNA, the CDR3 is TGTGCCAGCAGCCAACCGGGGTCGAGGCTTGAGCAGTTCTTC.

The chain is built from TRBV27 and TRBJ2-1; a weak D match, TRBD2 (5 bases). CDR3 length: 15 amino acids. The germline V and J ends were trimmed by 5 bases and 5 bases, with 16 bases remaining between them. CDR1 is MNHEY, CDR2 SMNVEV, per germline (reference sequence). The CDR3 loop reads CASSARGLDNNEQFF. The CDR3 DNA is TGTGCCAGCAGTGCCCGAGGGCTTGACAACAATGAGCAGTTCTTC.

This chain links TRBV5-1 with TRBJ2-7; perhaps TRBD1 as D (6 bases). Trimming removed 2 bases from V and 6 bases from J, with 27 bases in between. The CDR3 has 18 residues. CDR1 is SGHRS, CDR2 YFSETQ, per germline. The CDR3 protein is CASSFWADRAGDFAEQYF. As DNA, the CDR3 is TGCGCCAGCAGCTTTTGGGCTGATCGGGCAGGGGATTTCGCCGAGCAGTACTTC. The whole variable domain, filled in from reference TRBV5-1 and TRBJ2-7, reads KAGVTQTPRYLIKTRGQQVTLSCSPISGHRSVSWYQQTPGQGLQFLFEYFSETQRNKGNFPGRFSGRQFSNSRSEMNVSTLELGDSALYLCASSFWADRAGDFAEQYFGPGTRLTVT.

The chain joins TRBV5-4 to TRBJ1-2; 10 bases match TRBD1. Germline-derived CDR1 and CDR2 are SGHNT and YYREEE (reference sequence). The CDR3 is 15 residues long. With 4 bases clipped from V and 4 bases from J, the junction kept 7 bases outside the gene matches. The CDR3 here is CASSGGQGRAYGYTF. The CDR3 region has the DNA TGTGCCAGCAGCGGGGGACAGGGGAGGGCCTATGGCTACACCTTC.

This clone was recorded only once. The chain has TRBV6-5 and TRBJ2-2; D is unclear. V lost 2 bases and J lost 0, with 10 bases in between. The CDR3 loop spans 16 amino acids. Germline V CDR1 and CDR2: MNHEY, SVGAGI. The CDR3 nucleotides are TGTGCCAGCAGTTACGGTTTATCTACGAACACCGGGGAGCTGTTTTTT. This encodes CASSYGLSTNTGELFF.

The rearrangement links TRBV3-1 (or the pseudogene TRBV3-2) to TRBJ2-1, with 9 bases fitting TRBD2. The V gene's germline CDR1 is LGHDT and CDR2 YNNKEL (reference sequence). The V and J ends lost 2 bases and 15 bases, in that order; junction bases with no gene match: 11. This CDR3 is built from 14 residues. The CDR3 is CASSQTLIAGVAFF. CDR3 coding DNA: TGTGCCAGCAGCCAAACCCTGATAGCGGGGGTGGCGTTCTTC.